Listed below are T cell receptor beta chains from one sample, sequenced in a study of T cell changes during pregnancy in multiple sclerosis. Produced via immunoSEQ multiplex PCR; TCRdb's table is partial and in-frame only. The profile shows under 40,000 clones, about 90% of them singletons. Sequenced here: CD4+ T cells from peripheral blood mononuclear cells, sampled before pregnancy. The receptors originated from a female donor with multiple sclerosis, enrolled in a pregnancy study. The CDR3 runs from the conserved cysteine through the conserved F or W. The D gene is left open where the match is weak. Size values are once, few and many counts, or a class for expanded clones, and some rows have none.

clone_size	v_call	j_call	d_call	cdr3_nt	cdr3_aa
.	TRBV19	TRBJ1-2	.	TGTGCCAGTAGCAAATACGGGGATCAATTTTATGCTAACTATGGCTACACCTTC	CASSKYGDQFYANYGYTF
.	TRBV7-7	TRBJ1-2	.	TGTGCTAGCGTGGGAGGGGAGGAACATGGCTACACCTTC	CASVGGEEHGYTF
once	TRBV28	TRBJ2-7	TRBD2	TGTGCCAGCAGTACAGGACTAGCGGGGGGGTACTCCTACGAGCAGTACTTC	CASSTGLAGGYSYEQYF
.	TRBV5-1	TRBJ2-1	.	TGCGCCAGCAGCCCAACCAACTTCTACAATGAGCAGTTCTTC	CASSPTNFYNEQFF
.	TRBV7-2	TRBJ2-3	TRBD2	TGTGCCAGCAGCTTTAGGGCGGGGGTCCATCGCACAGATACGCAGTATTTT	CASSFRAGVHRTDTQYF
.	TRBV10-3	TRBJ1-1	.	TGTGCCATCAGTGAGACCCGACAGTACTCCATGAACACTGAAGCTTTCTTT	CAISETRQYSMNTEAFF
.	TRBV27	TRBJ2-7	TRBD1	TGTGCCAGCAGTCCCAACAGGGGTGGCTCCTACGAGCAGTACTTC	CASSPNRGGSYEQYF
few	TRBV5-6	TRBJ1-1	TRBD1	TGTGCCAGCAGCTTCCGGGACAGGGGTCCGGAAGCTTTCTTT	CASSFRDRGPEAFF
.	TRBV29-1	TRBJ1-1	TRBD1	TGCAGCGCCACTAACACAGGGGTGGATGCTTTCTTT	CSATNTGVDAFF
.	TRBV19	TRBJ1-3	TRBD1	TGTGCCAGTAGTTTAGGACAGGCCACCGGAAACACCATATATTTT	CASSLGQATGNTIYF
.	TRBV15	TRBJ2-1	TRBD1	TGTGCCACCAGCAGAGCGAACAGGGGCGATGAGCAGTTCTTC	CATSRANRGDEQFF
few	TRBV2	TRBJ2-2	.	TGTGCCAGCAGTGAAGTGAGCACCGGGGAGCTGTTTTTT	CASSEVSTGELFF
.	TRBV5-1	TRBJ2-7	.	TGCGCCAGCAGCTTGGGAGACAGAGCGGAGCAGTACTTC	CASSLGDRAEQYF
.	TRBV9	TRBJ2-3	.	TGTGCCAGCAGCGGCTTGTCTGGCGGGGGCTACGGGACAGATACGCAGTATTTT	CASSGLSGGGYGTDTQYF
.	TRBV28	TRBJ1-3	.	TGTTCTACGAGCTCTGGAAACACCATATATTTT	CSTSSGNTIYF
.	TRBV19	TRBJ2-2	.	TGTGCCACCAGGTTCAACGCGAACACCGGGGAGCTGTTTTTT	CATRFNANTGELFF
.	TRBV6-1	TRBJ2-7	TRBD1	TGTGCCAGCAGTGGACAGGGCTACGAGCAGTACTTC	CASSGQGYEQYF
.	TRBV28	TRBJ2-1	.	TGTGCCAGCAGTTTGGTTAACGGAGGTTCTGAGCAGTTCTTC	CASSLVNGGSEQFF